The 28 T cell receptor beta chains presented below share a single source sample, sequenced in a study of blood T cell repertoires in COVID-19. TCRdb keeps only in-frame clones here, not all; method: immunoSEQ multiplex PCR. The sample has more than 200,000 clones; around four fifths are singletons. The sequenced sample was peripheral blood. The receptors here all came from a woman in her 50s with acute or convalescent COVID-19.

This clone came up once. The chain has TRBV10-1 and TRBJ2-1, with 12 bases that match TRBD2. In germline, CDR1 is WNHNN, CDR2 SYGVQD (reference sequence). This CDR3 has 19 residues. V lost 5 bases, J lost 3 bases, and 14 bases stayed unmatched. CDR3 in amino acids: CASSTERLAGEYGYNEQFF. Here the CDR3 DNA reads TGCGCCAGCAGTACCGAGAGACTAGCGGGAGAGTATGGCTACAATGAGCAGTTCTTC.

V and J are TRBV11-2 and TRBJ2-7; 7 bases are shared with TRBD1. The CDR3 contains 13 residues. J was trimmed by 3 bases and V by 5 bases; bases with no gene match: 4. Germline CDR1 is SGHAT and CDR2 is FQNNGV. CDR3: CASSKGASYEQYF. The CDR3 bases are TGTGCCAGCAGCAAGGGGGCTAGCTACGAGCAGTACTTC. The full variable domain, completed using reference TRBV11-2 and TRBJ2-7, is EAGVAQSPRYKIIEKRQSVAFWCNPISGHATLYWYQQILGQGPKLLIQFQNNGVVDDSQLPKDRFSAERLKGVDSTLKIQPAKLEDSAVYLCASSKGASYEQYFGPGTRLTVT.

The DNA of the CDR3 is TGCAGTGCCTCTCACAATGAGCAGTTCTTC. Its translation is CSASHNEQFF. The chain links TRBV20-1 to TRBJ2-1, with no clear D. Germline V lookup: CDR1 DFQATT, CDR2 SNEGSKA (reference sequence). V was clipped by 6 bases and J by 5 bases, with 5 bases between them. The CDR3 covers 10 residues.

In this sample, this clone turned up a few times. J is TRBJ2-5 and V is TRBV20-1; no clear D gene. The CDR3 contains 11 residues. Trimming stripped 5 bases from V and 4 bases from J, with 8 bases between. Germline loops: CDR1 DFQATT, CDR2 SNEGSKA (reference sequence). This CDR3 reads CSASNLETQYF. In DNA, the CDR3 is TGCAGTGCTTCTAATCTAGAGACCCAGTACTTC.

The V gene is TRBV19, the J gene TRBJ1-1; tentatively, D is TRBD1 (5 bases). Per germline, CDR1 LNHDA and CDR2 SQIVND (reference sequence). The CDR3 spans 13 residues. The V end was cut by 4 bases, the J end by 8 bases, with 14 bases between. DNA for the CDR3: TGTGCCAGTAGTACCGCCGCACGGGGGGAAGCTTTCTTT. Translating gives CASSTAARGEAFF.

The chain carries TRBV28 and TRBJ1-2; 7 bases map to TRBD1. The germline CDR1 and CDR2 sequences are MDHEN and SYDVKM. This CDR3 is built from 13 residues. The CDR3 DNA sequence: TGTGTGACACTCGGGACAGCTAACTATGGCTACACCTTC. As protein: CVTLGTANYGYTF.

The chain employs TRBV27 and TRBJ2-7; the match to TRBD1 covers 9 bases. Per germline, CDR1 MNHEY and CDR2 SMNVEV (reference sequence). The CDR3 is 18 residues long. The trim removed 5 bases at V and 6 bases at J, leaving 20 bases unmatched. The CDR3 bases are TGTGCCAGCAGTACTCAGGGCCAGGGACAGGGTTGGATTTCCGAGCAGTACTTC. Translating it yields CASSTQGQGQGWISEQYF.

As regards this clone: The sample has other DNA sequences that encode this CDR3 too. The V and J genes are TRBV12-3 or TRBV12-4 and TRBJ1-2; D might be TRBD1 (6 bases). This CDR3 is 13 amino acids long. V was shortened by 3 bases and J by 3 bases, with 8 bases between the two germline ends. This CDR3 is CASSFSGDYGYTF. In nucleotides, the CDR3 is TGTGCCAGCAGTTTTTCAGGGGACTATGGCTACACCTTC.

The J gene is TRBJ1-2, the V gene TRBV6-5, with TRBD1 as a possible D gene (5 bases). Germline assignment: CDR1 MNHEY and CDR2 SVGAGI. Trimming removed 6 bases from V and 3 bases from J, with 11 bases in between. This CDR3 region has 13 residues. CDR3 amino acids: CASSQGGDYGYTF. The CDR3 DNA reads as TGTGCCAGCAGCCAGGGCGGCGACTATGGCTACACCTTC.

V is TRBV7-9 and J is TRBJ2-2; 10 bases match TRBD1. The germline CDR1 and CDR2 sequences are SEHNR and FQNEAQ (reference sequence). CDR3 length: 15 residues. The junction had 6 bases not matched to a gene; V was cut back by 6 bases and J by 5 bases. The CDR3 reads CASSEGTGETGELFF. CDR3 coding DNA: TGTGCCAGCAGTGAAGGGACAGGGGAGACCGGGGAGCTGTTTTTT.

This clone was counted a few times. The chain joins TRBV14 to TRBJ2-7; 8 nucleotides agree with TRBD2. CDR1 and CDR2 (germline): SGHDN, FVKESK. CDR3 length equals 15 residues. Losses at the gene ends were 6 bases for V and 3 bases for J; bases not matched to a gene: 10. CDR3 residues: CASSSQREIGYEQYF. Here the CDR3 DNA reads TGTGCCAGCAGTTCACAGCGGGAGATAGGCTACGAGCAGTACTTC. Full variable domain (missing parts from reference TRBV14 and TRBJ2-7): EAGVTQFPSHSVIEKGQTVTLRCDPISGHDNLYWYRRVMGKEIKFLLHFVKESKQDESGMPNNRFLAERTGGTYSTLKVQPAELEDSGVYFCASSSQREIGYEQYFGPGTRLTVT.

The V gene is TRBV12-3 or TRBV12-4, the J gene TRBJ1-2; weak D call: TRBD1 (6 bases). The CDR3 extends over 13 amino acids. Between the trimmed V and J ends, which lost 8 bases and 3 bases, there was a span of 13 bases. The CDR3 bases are TGTGCCAGCCAAGAACAGGGTTACTATGGCTACACCTTC. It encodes CASQEQGYYGYTF.

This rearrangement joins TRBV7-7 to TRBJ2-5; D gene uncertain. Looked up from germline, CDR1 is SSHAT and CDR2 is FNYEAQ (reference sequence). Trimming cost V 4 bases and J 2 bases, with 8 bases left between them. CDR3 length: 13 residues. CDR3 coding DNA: TGTGCCAGCAGCTCACAAGTACAAGAGACCCAGTACTTC. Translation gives CASSSQVQETQYF.

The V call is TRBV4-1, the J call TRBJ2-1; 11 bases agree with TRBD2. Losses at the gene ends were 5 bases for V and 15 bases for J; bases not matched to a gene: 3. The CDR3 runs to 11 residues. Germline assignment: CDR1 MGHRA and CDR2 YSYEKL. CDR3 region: CASSFSGRAFF. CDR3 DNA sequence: TGCGCCAGCAGCTTTAGCGGGAGGGCGTTCTTC.

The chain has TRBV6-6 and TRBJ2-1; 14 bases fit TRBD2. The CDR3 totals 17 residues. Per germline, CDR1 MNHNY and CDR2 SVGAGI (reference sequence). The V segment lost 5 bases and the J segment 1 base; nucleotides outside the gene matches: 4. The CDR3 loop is CASSPGTSGGSYNEQFF. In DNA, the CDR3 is TGTGCCAGCAGTCCGGGGACTAGCGGGGGTTCCTACAATGAGCAGTTCTTC.

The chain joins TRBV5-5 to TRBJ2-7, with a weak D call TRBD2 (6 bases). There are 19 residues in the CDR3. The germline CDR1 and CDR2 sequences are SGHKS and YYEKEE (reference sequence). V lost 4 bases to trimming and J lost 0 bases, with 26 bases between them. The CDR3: CASSRGIGSGDQSSYEQYF. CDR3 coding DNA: TGTGCCAGCAGCCGTGGGATAGGTAGCGGTGATCAAAGCTCCTACGAGCAGTACTTC. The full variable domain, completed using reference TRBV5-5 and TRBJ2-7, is DAGVTQSPTHLIKTRGQQVTLRCSPISGHKSVSWYQQVLGQGPQFIFQYYEKEERGRGNFPDRFSARQFPNYSSELNVNALLLGDSALYLCASSRGIGSGDQSSYEQYFGPGTRLTVT.

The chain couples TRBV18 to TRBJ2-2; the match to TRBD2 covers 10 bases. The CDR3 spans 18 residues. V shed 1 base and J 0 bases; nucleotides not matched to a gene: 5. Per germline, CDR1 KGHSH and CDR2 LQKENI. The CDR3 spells CASSPLSSGGTNTGELFF. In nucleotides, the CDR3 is TGTGCCAGCTCACCACTCTCTAGCGGGGGAACGAACACCGGGGAGCTGTTTTTT.

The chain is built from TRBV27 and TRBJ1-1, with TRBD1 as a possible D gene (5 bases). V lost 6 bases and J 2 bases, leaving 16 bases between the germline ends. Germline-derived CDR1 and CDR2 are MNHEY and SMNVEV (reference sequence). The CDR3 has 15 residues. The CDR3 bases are TGTGCCAGCAGCCTACAGGTTAGAACTAACACTGAAGCTTTCTTT. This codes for CASSLQVRTNTEAFF.

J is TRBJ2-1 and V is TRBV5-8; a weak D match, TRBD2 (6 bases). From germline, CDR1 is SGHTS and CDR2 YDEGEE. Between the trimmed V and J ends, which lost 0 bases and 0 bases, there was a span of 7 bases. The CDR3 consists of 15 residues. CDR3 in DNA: TGTGCCAGCAGCTTGGACGGGAGCTCCTACAATGAGCAGTTCTTC. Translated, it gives CASSLDGSSYNEQFF. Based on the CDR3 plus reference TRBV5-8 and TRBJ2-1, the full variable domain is EAGVTQSPTHLIKTRGQQATLRCSPISGHTSVYWYQQALGLGLQFLLWYDEGEERNRGNFPPRFSGRQFPNYSSELNVNALELEDSALYLCASSLDGSSYNEQFFGPGTRLTVL.

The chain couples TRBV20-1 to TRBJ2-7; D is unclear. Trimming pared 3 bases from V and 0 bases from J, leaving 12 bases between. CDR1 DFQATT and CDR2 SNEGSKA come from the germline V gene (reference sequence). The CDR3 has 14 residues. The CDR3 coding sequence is TGCAGTGCTAGTTTCCGCCTGAGCTCCTACGAGCAGTACTTC. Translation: CSASFRLSSYEQYF.

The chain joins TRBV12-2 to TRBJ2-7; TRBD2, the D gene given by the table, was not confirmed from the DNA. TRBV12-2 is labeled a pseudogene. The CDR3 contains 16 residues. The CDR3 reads CASRLGLAGPSYEQYF. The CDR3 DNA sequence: TGTGCAAGTCGCTTAGGACTAGCGGGACCCTCATACGAGCAGTACTTC.

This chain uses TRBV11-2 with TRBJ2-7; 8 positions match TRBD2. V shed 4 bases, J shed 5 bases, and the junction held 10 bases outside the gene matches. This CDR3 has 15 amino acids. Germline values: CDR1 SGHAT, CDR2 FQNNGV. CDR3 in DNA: TGTGCCAGCAGCTCTCGCCCCTTCGGGAGGGACGAGCAGTACTTC. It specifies CASSSRPFGRDEQYF.

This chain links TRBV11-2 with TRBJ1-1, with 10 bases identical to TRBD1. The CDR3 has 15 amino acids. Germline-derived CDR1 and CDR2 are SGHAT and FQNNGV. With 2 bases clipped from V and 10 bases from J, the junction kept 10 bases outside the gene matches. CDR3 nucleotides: TGTGCCAGCAGCTTAACGAGACCGGGACAGGGGTCAGCTTTCTTT. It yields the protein CASSLTRPGQGSAFF.

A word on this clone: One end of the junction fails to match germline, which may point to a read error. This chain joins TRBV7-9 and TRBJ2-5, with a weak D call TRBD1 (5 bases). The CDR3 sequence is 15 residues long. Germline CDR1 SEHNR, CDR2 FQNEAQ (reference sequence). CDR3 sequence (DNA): TGTGCCAGCAGCTTACCCAGGGTCAACCAGGAGACCCAGTACTTC. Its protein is CASSLPRVNQETQYF.

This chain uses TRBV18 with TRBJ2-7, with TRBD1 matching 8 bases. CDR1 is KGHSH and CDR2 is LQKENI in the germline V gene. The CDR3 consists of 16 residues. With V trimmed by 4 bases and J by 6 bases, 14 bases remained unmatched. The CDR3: CASSQGWTGPSSEQYF. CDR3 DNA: TGTGCCAGCTCACAGGGTTGGACAGGGCCCTCCAGCGAGCAGTACTTC.

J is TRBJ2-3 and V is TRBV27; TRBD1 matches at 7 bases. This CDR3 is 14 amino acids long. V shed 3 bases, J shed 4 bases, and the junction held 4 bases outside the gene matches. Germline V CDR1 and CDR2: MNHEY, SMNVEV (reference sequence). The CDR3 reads CASSFRDSADTQYF. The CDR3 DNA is TGTGCCAGCAGTTTCCGGGACAGCGCAGATACGCAGTATTTT.

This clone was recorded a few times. The CDR3 nucleotides read TGTGCCAGCAGGCCTGGACAGGGGGCAGGTGAAAAACTGTTTTTT. It specifies CASRPGQGAGEKLFF. V and J are TRBV28 and TRBJ1-4; 11 bases align to TRBD1. The V and J ends lost 6 bases and 7 bases, in that order; junction bases with no gene match: 7. The CDR3 contains 15 residues. Germline CDR1 reads MDHEN; CDR2 reads SYDVKM.

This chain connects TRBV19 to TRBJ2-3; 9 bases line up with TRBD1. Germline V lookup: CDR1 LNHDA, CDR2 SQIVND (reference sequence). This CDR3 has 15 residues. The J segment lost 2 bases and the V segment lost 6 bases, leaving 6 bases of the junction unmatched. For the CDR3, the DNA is TGTGCCAGTAGCTGGGACAGGGCAGTCACAGATACGCAGTATTTT. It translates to CASSWDRAVTDTQYF.